A single sample gave rise to the 30 T cell receptor beta chains below, sequenced in a study of blood T cell repertoires in COVID-19. Data came from immunoSEQ multiplex PCR; TCRdb stores just in-frame clones and leaves some out. This sample has about 200,000 clones, with around 90% found just once. Sequenced sample: peripheral blood. These receptors all stem from a man aged 55 to 70 with acute or convalescent COVID-19.

The rearrangement uses TRBV7-9 and TRBJ2-7; 9 bases map to TRBD1. CDR3 length equals 15 residues. Germline V gene lookup returns CDR1 SEHNR and CDR2 FQNEAQ (reference sequence). Trimming removed 1 base from V and 0 bases from J; junction bases left unmatched: 1. This chain's CDR3 is CASSLGDRASYEQYF. In nucleotides, the CDR3 is TGTGCCAGCAGCTTAGGGGACAGGGCCTCCTACGAGCAGTACTTC.

V usage is TRBV11-2 and J usage is TRBJ2-7; the D gene is possibly TRBD1 (6 bases). This CDR3 spans 14 amino acids. Trimming took off 6 bases at V and 3 bases at J, with 15 bases between the two ends. Germline V gives CDR1 SGHAT, CDR2 FQNNGV. Written as DNA, the CDR3 is TGTGCCAGCAGTTCCACAGGGCTAAACTACGAGCAGTACTTC. Its translation is CASSSTGLNYEQYF.

V gene TRBV19 combines with J gene TRBJ2-5, with 9 bases matching TRBD2. V shed 7 bases and J 4 bases; nucleotides not matched to a gene: 4. The germline CDR1 and CDR2 sequences are LNHDA and SQIVND (reference sequence). This CDR3 has 13 residues. The CDR3 loop reads CASMAGGRETQYF. The CDR3 region has the DNA TGTGCCAGTATGGCGGGGGGGAGAGAGACCCAGTACTTC.

Here the CDR3 reads CAVSGGAADTQYF. The CDR3 DNA sequence: TGTGCCGTAAGCGGGGGGGCTGCAGATACGCAGTATTTT. This chain joins TRBV24-1 and TRBJ2-3; TRBD2 matches 10 bases. Germline CDR1 reads KGHDR; CDR2 reads SFDVKD. The J segment lost 4 bases and the V segment lost 12 bases, leaving 6 bases of the junction unmatched. This CDR3 comprises 13 residues.

V gene TRBV11-2 combines with J gene TRBJ1-1; no clear D. The V gene lost 2 bases and the J gene lost 1 base, with 8 bases spanning the gap. Germline V gives CDR1 SGHAT, CDR2 FQNNGV. The CDR3 has 14 residues. CDR3 nucleotide sequence: TGTGCCAGCAGCTTATATCACTCGAACACTGAAGCTTTCTTT. The encoded protein is CASSLYHSNTEAFF.

The CDR3 loop reads CASSQDARGARNEQFF. The DNA for the CDR3 is TGTGCCAGCAGCCAAGATGCGCGGGGGGCTAGGAATGAGCAGTTCTTC. The chain combines TRBV3-1 (or the pseudogene TRBV3-2) with TRBJ2-1, with TRBD2 matching 8 bases. Germline V gene data show CDR1 as LGHDT and CDR2 as YNNKEL (reference sequence). J gave up 7 bases and V 0 bases, and 8 bases lay outside the gene matches. The CDR3 covers 16 residues.

The CDR3 nucleotides read TGCAGCGCGAGACAGGGGGAAGGCTACACCTTC. It specifies CSARQGEGYTF. The chain has TRBV29-1 and TRBJ1-2, with 9 bases that match TRBD1. The V gene end was trimmed by 7 bases and the J gene end by 8 bases; junction bases not matched to a gene: 5. The CDR3 runs to 11 residues. Germline CDR1 SQVTM, CDR2 ANQGSEA.

This clone was observed at least ten times. This chain links TRBV6-4 with TRBJ2-1, with D perhaps TRBD2 (5 bases). V lost 3 bases, J lost 1 base, and 10 bases lay in between. The CDR3 totals 15 residues. The germline V gene encodes CDR1 MRHNA and CDR2 SNTAGT. The CDR3 loop is CASSEEADSYNEQFF. The CDR3 nucleotides are TGTGCCAGCAGTGAAGAAGCGGATTCCTACAATGAGCAGTTCTTC.

The chain has TRBV7-9 and TRBJ1-4; D uncertain. Germline-derived CDR1 and CDR2 are SEHNR and FQNEAQ (reference sequence). V gave up 5 bases and J gave up 0 bases, with 10 bases separating them. This CDR3 has 15 amino acids. CDR3 in amino acids: CASSPQTATNEKLFF. The CDR3 DNA follows: TGTGCCAGCAGCCCACAAACAGCAACTAATGAAAAACTGTTTTTT.

This clone was picked up a small number of times. The chain employs TRBV19 and TRBJ1-2; 9 positions match TRBD1. The CDR3 sequence is 15 residues long. Germline-derived CDR1 and CDR2 are LNHDA and SQIVND (reference sequence). V dropped 7 bases and J dropped 1; count of bases not matched to a gene: 7. CDR3 residues: CASTPGQGFNYGYTF. CDR3 in DNA: TGTGCCAGTACCCCGGGACAGGGATTTAACTATGGCTACACCTTC.

This clone occurred a few times. The rearrangement joins TRBV11-1 to TRBJ2-2; possible D gene TRBD1, 5 bases. Trimming removed 6 bases at V and 6 bases at J, with 8 bases between. The CDR3 consists of 12 residues. Germline-derived CDR1 and CDR2 are SGHAT and FQDESV (reference sequence). CDR3 sequence reads: CASSIGAGELFF. CDR3 nucleotide sequence: TGTGCCAGCAGTATAGGGGCCGGGGAGCTGTTTTTT.

Written as DNA, the CDR3 is TGCAGCGTTCGCCCAGGGGTCGGCTACGAGCAGTACTTC. Its protein product is CSVRPGVGYEQYF. V is TRBV29-1 and J is TRBJ2-7; possibly TRBD1 for D (6 bases). The CDR3 totals 13 residues. Germline V CDR1 and CDR2: SQVTM, ANQGSEA. V lost 5 bases and J 3 bases, leaving 14 bases between the germline ends.

The chain employs TRBV3-1 (or the pseudogene TRBV3-2) and TRBJ2-5, with D possibly matching TRBD1 (5 bases). CDR1 and CDR2 from the germline V gene are LGHDT and YNNKEL (reference sequence). CDR3 length equals 15 residues. The V end lost 1 base, the J end lost 2 bases, and 11 bases lay between the germline ends. DNA of the CDR3: TGTGCCAGCAGCCAAGCAGGGCAGGAACAAGAGACCCAGTACTTC. Translated, it gives CASSQAGQEQETQYF.

With respect to this clone: The identical CDR3 is also encoded by other nucleotide sequences in the sample. CDR3 amino acids: CASSVGSGSYEQYF. For the CDR3, the DNA is TGTGCCAGCAGCGTAGGTTCAGGAAGCTACGAGCAGTACTTC. The rearrangement links TRBV9 to TRBJ2-7; D not resolved. The CDR3 totals 14 residues. V gave up 0 bases and J gave up 3 bases, with 10 bases separating them. In germline, CDR1 is SGDLS, CDR2 YYNGEE.

V is TRBV4-2 and J is TRBJ1-2; 11 nucleotides agree with TRBD1. Trimming at V came to 5 bases and at J to 8 bases, leaving 10 bases not matched to a gene. The CDR3 has 15 residues. The germline V gene has CDR1 LGHNA and CDR2 YNFKEQ. The CDR3 DNA sequence: TGTGCCAGCAGCGATCCCGGGACAGGGGGAATGGGCTACACCTTC. Protein product: CASSDPGTGGMGYTF.

The rearrangement links TRBV7-9 to TRBJ1-1; TRBD1 is a possible D gene (5 bases). Trimming removed 5 bases from V and 1 base from J, with 14 bases in between. The CDR3 has 15 amino acids. In germline, CDR1 is SEHNR, CDR2 FQNEAQ (reference sequence). The chain's CDR3 is CASSTRWGGNTEAFF. The CDR3 DNA sequence: TGTGCCAGCAGCACCCGGTGGGGGGGGAACACTGAAGCTTTCTTT.

The V call is TRBV27, the J call TRBJ1-3, with D possibly TRBD1 on 6 matching bases. Trimming shortened V by 5 bases and J by 4 bases, and 15 bases separated the two germline ends. The CDR3 sequence is 15 residues long. The germline CDR1 and CDR2 sequences are MNHEY and SMNVEV (reference sequence). The CDR3 sequence is CASSLTRGPGNTIYF. The CDR3 nucleotides are TGTGCCAGCAGTCTGACCAGGGGTCCCGGAAACACCATATATTTT.

V usage is TRBV9 and J usage is TRBJ1-3; D unresolved. This CDR3 has 14 amino acids. CDR1 is SGDLS and CDR2 is YYNGEE in the germline V gene. V was shortened by 3 bases and J by 2 bases, with 9 bases between the two germline ends. The CDR3 protein is CASSGVGAGNTIYF. The CDR3 nucleotides are TGTGCCAGCAGCGGGGTGGGCGCTGGAAACACCATATATTTT.

This clone showed up just a few times. The chain employs TRBV6-1 and TRBJ1-1; D may be TRBD1 (5 bases). The CDR3 has 13 residues. Germline assignment: CDR1 MNHNS and CDR2 SASEGT. Trimming took 3 bases from V and 0 from J, leaving 5 bases between them. The CDR3 region has the DNA TGTGCCAGCAGTGACAGGGTGAACACTGAAGCTTTCTTT. Translation: CASSDRVNTEAFF.

This clone has just a few counts. The chain is built from TRBV5-6 and TRBJ1-4; TRBD1 might be the D (6 bases). This CDR3 contains 15 residues. With 4 bases removed from V and 7 bases from J, the gap between germline ends came to 17 bases. CDR1 and CDR2 from the germline V gene are SGHDT and YYEEEE. CDR3 DNA: TGTGCCAGCAGCCCCGAAGGCAGGGGAGCTGAAAAACTGTTTTTT. Its translation: CASSPEGRGAEKLFF.

This chain connects TRBV19 to TRBJ2-1; D perhaps matches TRBD2 (6 bases). The CDR3 covers 14 residues. Germline V gene sequence: CDR1 LNHDA, CDR2 SQIVND (reference sequence). Trimming left V 4 bases short and J 8 bases short, with 15 bases between. The chain's CDR3 is CASSTVGGLDEQFF. DNA of the CDR3: TGTGCCAGTAGTACGGTGGGGGGTTTGGATGAGCAGTTCTTC.

The chain has TRBV7-8 and TRBJ1-3, with D perhaps matching TRBD1 (6 bases). The CDR3 has 14 residues. Germline-derived CDR1 and CDR2 are SGHVS and FQNEAQ. The V end lost 5 bases, the J end lost 2 bases, and 10 bases lay between the germline ends. CDR3 region: CASSTGQTGNTIYF. The CDR3 region has the DNA TGTGCCAGCAGCACTGGACAGACTGGAAACACCATATATTTT.

The chain joins TRBV9 to TRBJ1-2; the match to TRBD1 covers 8 bases. The germline V gene has CDR1 SGDLS and CDR2 YYNGEE. This CDR3 spans 13 amino acids. J gave up 8 bases and V 2 bases, and 5 bases lay outside the gene matches. In nucleotides, the CDR3 is TGTGCCAGCAGCGTTACAGGGGGGAAGGGCTACACCTTC. This codes for CASSVTGGKGYTF.

The chain joins TRBV4-2 to TRBJ2-4, with 10 bases matching TRBD2. CDR3 length: 19 amino acids. With V trimmed by 0 bases and J by 6 bases, 14 bases remained unmatched. Germline V lookup: CDR1 LGHNA, CDR2 YNFKEQ. This CDR3 reads CASSQEDSGGRARGNIQYF. Here the CDR3 DNA reads TGTGCCAGCAGCCAAGAGGATAGCGGGGGGCGGGCCAGGGGAAACATTCAGTACTTC.

As DNA, the CDR3 is TGTGCCAGCAGCTTGGGTCTGGGGGCCTATGGCTACACCTTC. Amino acid sequence: CASSLGLGAYGYTF. This chain joins TRBV5-6 and TRBJ1-2, with D maybe TRBD1 (6 bases). Per germline, CDR1 SGHDT and CDR2 YYEEEE. This CDR3 comprises 14 residues. Between the trimmed V and J ends, which lost 0 bases and 4 bases, there was a span of 10 bases.

This CDR3 is CASSARGQRNTEAFF. The CDR3, as DNA: TGTGCCAGCAGCGCTAGAGGGCAACGGAACACTGAAGCTTTCTTT. The chain links TRBV9 to TRBJ1-1, with D hard to call. This CDR3 is 15 amino acids long. V lost 3 bases and J 1 base, leaving 13 bases between the germline ends. CDR1 and CDR2 from the germline V gene are SGDLS and YYNGEE.

This sequence joins TRBV4-3 and TRBJ2-2, with D possibly matching TRBD1 (6 bases). Germline CDR1 LGHNA, CDR2 YSLEER. CDR3 size: 17 residues. Trimming removed 1 base from V and 2 bases from J, with 14 bases in between. The CDR3 nucleotides read TGCGCCAGCAGCCAAGGTTCCTTGGGGGCTAACACCGGGGAGCTGTTTTTT. Translated: CASSQGSLGANTGELFF.

This clone was found a few times. The chain has TRBV11-1 and TRBJ1-1; TRBD1 matches at 9 bases. This CDR3 has 12 amino acids. With 7 bases clipped from V and 4 bases from J, the junction kept 1 base outside the gene matches. Looked up from germline, CDR1 is SGHAT and CDR2 is FQDESV (reference sequence). Here the CDR3 DNA reads TGTGCCAGCATGACAGGGGGCACTGAAGCTTTCTTT. It yields the protein CASMTGGTEAFF.

The V call is TRBV5-6, the J call TRBJ1-2, with 7 bases matching TRBD1. CDR3 length equals 18 residues. The V gene's germline CDR1 is SGHDT and CDR2 YYEEEE. The ends lost 6 bases at V and 4 bases at J; junction bases unmatched: 21. The CDR3 reads CASIETGINGRVTYGYTF. For the CDR3, the DNA is TGTGCCAGCATCGAGACAGGGATAAACGGTCGGGTCACCTATGGCTACACCTTC.

This chain uses TRBV28 with TRBJ1-1, with 9 bases matching TRBD1. The CDR3 is made up of 18 amino acids. Germline assignment: CDR1 MDHEN and CDR2 SYDVKM. Unmatched junction bases numbered 14, after V lost 6 bases and J lost 0 bases. DNA of the CDR3: TGTGCCAGCAGCCTCAAGCCCGGGACAGGGTTGATGAACACTGAAGCTTTCTTT. Translated, it gives CASSLKPGTGLMNTEAFF.